This T cell receptor beta chain was recovered during a study of CD8 T cells in Susac syndrome (dated by TCRdb to the late 2010s). General notes on the study: Whether CD8+ T cell activation and differentiation in Susac syndrome was antigen driven was tested using repertoire sequencing. CD8+ T cell repertoire clonality was compared between more than 9 healthy donors, some 14 Susac syndrome patients and 15 multiple sclerosis patients. The study at large found these results: The number of individuals in the TCR sequencing and HLA analysis was acknowledged as relatively small.

Taken from the germline V gene, the CDR1 and CDR2 loops are SQVTM and ANQGSEA. At the junction V is shortened by 4 bases and J by 2 bases; bases outside the gene matches: 5. Spanning cysteine to phenylalanine, the CDR3 consists of 13 amino acids. CDR3 DNA only is kept here, 39 bases in frame from base 1. RNA was extracted using the RNeasy kit, and about 0.5 to 1 ug of the RNA was reverse transcribed with random hexamers. TCR beta CDR3 regions were amplified with the immunoSEQ multiplex PCR assay covering 54 Vbeta and 13 Jbeta segments. To correct PCR amplification bias, a synthetic template baseline was used for both primer optimization and computational correction. For the original study's pipeline: Reads were assigned to V, D and J genes according to IMGT and analyzed in immunoSEQ Analyzer, with only productive sequences retained. Clonality was calculated as one minus the Shannon entropy normalized by log2 of the number of productive unique sequences. Public and private clones were assessed among the 100 most prevalent clones of each patient and control. Clones were defined as Susac-specific if absent from the healthy and MS cohorts, from around 1,000 published viral clones and from other ImmuneACCESS disease sequences. TCRdb redid the processing of the public reads, applying fastp at Q25 and MiXCR, and retained in-frame beta chains. One record per CDR3 amino acid sequence lists the most common genes and DNA. It is TCRdb's table, rather than the study itself, that gives the V and J calls and clone size. This sample gives about 200,000 distinct CDR3 sequences in total; around nine tenths of them show up just once. The ten largest make up about 0.15% of the sample.

Peripheral blood CD8+ and CD4+ T cells from healthy donors, Susac syndrome patients and multiple sclerosis patients were profiled by high-throughput TCR beta sequencing. Treatment-naive patients with stable or active relapsing-remitting disease fulfilling revised McDonald criteria were used as multiple sclerosis controls. Bulk CD8+ and CD4+ T cells were purified by magnetic negative isolation, whereas CD8+ TEMRA cells were enriched by FACS. Blood was drawn into EDTA tubes, processed within 24 hours, and PBMCs were isolated by density gradient centrifugation. PBMCs intended for TCR sequencing were frozen in liquid nitrogen and were later thawed in a 37 degrees C water bath. A purity of at least 90% was achieved for sorted or isolated CD4+, CD8+ and CD8+ TEMRA cells. Regarding this clonotype: The antigen it recognizes is unknown. Within one base of it there is no much larger clone, and no base qualities were kept.

What was sequenced was CD8+ T cells from PBMCs. This TCR derives from a human donor with multiple sclerosis. Here the chain combines TRBV29-1 and TRBJ2-7, and 7 bases in between align with TRBD2. The CDR3 here reads CSVVGGNTYEQYF. The sequenced DNA: TGCAGCGTTGTGGGGGGGAACACCTACGAGCAGTACTTC.